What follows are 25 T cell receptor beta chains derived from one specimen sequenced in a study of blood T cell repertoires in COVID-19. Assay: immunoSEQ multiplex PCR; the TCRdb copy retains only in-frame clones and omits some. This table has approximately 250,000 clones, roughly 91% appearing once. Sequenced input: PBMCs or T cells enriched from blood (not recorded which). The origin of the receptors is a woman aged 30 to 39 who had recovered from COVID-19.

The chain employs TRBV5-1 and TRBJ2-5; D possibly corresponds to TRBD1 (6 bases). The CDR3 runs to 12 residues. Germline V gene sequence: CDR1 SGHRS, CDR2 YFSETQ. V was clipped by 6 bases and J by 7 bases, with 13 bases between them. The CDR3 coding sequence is TGCGCCAGCACTCCCGAAGGGGGGACCCAGTACTTC. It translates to CASTPEGGTQYF.

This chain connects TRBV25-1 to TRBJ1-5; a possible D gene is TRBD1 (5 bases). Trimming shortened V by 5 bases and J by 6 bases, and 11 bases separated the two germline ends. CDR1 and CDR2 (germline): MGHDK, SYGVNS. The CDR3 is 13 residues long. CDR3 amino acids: CASSLGGSQPQHF. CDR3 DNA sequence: TGTGCCAGCAGTCTTGGGGGGTCTCAGCCCCAGCATTTT.

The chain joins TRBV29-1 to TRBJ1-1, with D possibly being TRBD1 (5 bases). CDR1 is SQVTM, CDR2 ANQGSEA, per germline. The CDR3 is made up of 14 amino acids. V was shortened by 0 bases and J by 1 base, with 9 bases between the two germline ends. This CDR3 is CSVEERTPNTEAFF. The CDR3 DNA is TGCAGCGTTGAAGAACGGACACCGAACACTGAAGCTTTCTTT.

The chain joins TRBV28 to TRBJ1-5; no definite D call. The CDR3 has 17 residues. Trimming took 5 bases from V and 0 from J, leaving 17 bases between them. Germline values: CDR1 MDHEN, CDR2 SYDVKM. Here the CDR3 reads CASSPIQQLYSNQPQHF. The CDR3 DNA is TGTGCCAGCAGTCCGATACAACAGCTGTATAGCAATCAGCCCCAGCATTTT.

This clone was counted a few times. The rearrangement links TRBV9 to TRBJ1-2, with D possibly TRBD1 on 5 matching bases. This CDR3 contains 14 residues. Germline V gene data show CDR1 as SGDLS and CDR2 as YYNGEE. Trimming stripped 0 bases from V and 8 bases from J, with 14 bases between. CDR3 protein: CASSVVGEQGGYTF. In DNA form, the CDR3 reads TGTGCCAGCAGCGTAGTAGGGGAACAAGGCGGCTACACCTTC.

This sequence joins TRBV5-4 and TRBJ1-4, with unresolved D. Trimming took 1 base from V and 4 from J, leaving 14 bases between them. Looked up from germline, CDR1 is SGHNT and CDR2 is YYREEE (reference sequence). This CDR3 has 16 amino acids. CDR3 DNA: TGTGCCAGCAGCTTGACGCTGGACGAGGGTAATGAAAAACTGTTTTTT. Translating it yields CASSLTLDEGNEKLFF.

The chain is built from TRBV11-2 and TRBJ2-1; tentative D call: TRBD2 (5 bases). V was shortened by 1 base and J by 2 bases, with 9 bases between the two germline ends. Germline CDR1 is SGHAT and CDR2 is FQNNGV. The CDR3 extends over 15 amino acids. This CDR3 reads CASSLGRAPYNEQFF. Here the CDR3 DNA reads TGTGCCAGCAGCTTAGGGCGGGCCCCCTACAATGAGCAGTTCTTC.

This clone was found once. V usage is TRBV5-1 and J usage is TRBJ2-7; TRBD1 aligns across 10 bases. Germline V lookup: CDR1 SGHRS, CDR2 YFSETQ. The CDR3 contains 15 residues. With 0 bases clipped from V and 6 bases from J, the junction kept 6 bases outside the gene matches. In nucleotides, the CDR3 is TGCGCCAGCAGCTTGGGGACAGGGGGACTGGGCGAGCAGTACTTC. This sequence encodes CASSLGTGGLGEQYF.

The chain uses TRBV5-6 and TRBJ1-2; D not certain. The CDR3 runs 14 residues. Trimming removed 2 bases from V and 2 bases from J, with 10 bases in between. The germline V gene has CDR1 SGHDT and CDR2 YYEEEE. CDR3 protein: CASSFEQLNYGYTF. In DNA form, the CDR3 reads TGTGCCAGCAGCTTTGAACAGTTGAACTATGGCTACACCTTC.

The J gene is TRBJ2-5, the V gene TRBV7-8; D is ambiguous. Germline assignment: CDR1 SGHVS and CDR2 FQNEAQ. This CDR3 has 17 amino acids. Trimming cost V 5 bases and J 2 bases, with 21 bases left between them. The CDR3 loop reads CASSRARVVGWQETQYF. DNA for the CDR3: TGTGCCAGCAGCAGAGCTCGAGTTGTCGGGTGGCAAGAGACCCAGTACTTC.

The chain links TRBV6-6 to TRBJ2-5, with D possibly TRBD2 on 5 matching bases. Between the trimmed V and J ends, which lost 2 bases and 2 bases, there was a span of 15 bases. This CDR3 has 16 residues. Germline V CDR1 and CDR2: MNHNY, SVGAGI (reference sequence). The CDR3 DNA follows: TGTGCCAGCAGTTACCGGGGTGGGGTCGGACAAGAGACCCAGTACTTC. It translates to CASSYRGGVGQETQYF.

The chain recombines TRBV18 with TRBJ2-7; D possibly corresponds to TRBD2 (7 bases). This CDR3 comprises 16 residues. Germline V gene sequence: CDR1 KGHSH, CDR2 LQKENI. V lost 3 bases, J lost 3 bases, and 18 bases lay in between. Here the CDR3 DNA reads TGTGCCAGCTCACCGGGAGGGGGGTCCTCGAGCTACGAGCAGTACTTC. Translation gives CASSPGGGSSSYEQYF.

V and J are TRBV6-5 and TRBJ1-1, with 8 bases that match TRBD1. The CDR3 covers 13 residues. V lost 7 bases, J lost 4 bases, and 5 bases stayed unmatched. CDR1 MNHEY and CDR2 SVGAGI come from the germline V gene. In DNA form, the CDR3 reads TGTGCCAGCAACAGGGGGGGGGCCACTGAAGCTTTCTTT. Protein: CASNRGGATEAFF.

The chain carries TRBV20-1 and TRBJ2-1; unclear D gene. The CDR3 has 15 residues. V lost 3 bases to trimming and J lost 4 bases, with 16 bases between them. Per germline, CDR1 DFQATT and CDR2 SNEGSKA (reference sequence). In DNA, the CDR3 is TGCAGTGCTAGTGAGGCGCGGTCCCCTTACAATGAGCAGTTCTTC. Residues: CSASEARSPYNEQFF.

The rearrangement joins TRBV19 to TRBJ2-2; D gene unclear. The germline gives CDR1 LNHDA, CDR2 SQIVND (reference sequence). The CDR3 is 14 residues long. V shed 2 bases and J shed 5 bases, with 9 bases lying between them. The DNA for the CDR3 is TGTGCCAGTAGTATACTTTTCCGGACCGGGGAGCTGTTTTTT. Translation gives CASSILFRTGELFF.

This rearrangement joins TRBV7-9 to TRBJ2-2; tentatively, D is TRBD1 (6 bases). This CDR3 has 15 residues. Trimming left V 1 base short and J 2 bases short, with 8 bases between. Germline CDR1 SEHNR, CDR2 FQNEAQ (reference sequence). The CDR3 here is CASSLVGANTGELFF. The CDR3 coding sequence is TGTGCCAGCAGCTTAGTGGGGGCTAACACCGGGGAGCTGTTTTTT. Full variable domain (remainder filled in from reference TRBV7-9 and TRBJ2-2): DTGVSQNPRHKITKRGQNVTFRCDPISEHNRLYWYRQTLGQGPEFLTYFQNEAQLEKSRLLSDRFSAERPKGSFSTLEIQRTEQGDSAMYLCASSLVGANTGELFFGEGSRLTVL.

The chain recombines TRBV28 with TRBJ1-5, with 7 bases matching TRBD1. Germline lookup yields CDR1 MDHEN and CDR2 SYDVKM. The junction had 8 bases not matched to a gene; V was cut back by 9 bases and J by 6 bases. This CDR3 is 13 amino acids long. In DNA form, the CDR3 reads TGTGCCAGTTTACAGGGGTCGGTTCAGCCCCAGCATTTT. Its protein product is CASLQGSVQPQHF.

The CDR3: CASSATGQGPYGYTF. Here the CDR3 DNA reads TGTGCCAGCAGCGCCACGGGACAGGGCCCCTATGGCTACACCTTC. The chain is built from TRBV5-4 and TRBJ1-2, with 9 bases identical to TRBD1. Trimming removed 4 bases from V and 4 bases from J; junction bases left unmatched: 8. The CDR3 is 15 residues long. The germline gives CDR1 SGHNT, CDR2 YYREEE (reference sequence). Supplemented by reference TRBV5-4 and TRBJ1-2, the full variable domain reads ETGVTQSPTHLIKTRGQQVTLRCSSQSGHNTVSWYQQALGQGPQFIFQYYREEENGRGNFPPRFSGLQFPNYSSELNVNALELDDSALYLCASSATGQGPYGYTFGSGTRLTVV.

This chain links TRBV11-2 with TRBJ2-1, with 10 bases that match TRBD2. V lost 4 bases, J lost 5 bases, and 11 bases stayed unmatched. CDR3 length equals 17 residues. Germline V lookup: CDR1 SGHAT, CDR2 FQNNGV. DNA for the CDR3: TGTGCCAGCAGCTCCCCTAGCGGGAGAGGGGTAAACAATGAGCAGTTCTTC. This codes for CASSSPSGRGVNNEQFF.

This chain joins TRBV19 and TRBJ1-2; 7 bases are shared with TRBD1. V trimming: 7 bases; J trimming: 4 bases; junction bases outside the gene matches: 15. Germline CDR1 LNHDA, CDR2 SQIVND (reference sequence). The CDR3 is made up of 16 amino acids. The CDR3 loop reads CASMPPGQTRTYGYTF. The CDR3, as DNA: TGTGCCAGTATGCCCCCGGGACAGACAAGAACCTATGGCTACACCTTC. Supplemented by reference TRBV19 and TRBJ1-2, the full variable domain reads DGGITQSPKYLFRKEGQNVTLSCEQNLNHDAMYWYRQDPGQGLRLIYYSQIVNDFQKGDIAEGYSVSREKKESFPLTVTSAQKNPTAFYLCASMPPGQTRTYGYTFGSGTRLTVV.

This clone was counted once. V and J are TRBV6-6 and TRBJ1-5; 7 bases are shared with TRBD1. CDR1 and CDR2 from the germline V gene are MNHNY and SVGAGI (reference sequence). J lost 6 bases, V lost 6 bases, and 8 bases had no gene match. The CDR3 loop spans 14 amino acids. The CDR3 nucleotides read TGTGCCAGCAGCGCGACAGGGTTGGGTCAGCCCCAGCATTTT. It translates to CASSATGLGQPQHF.

As DNA, the CDR3 is TGTGCCAGCAGCGGCAACGTAGTACCCTACGAGCAGTACTTC. It encodes CASSGNVVPYEQYF. This chain joins TRBV9 and TRBJ2-7; D not certain. Trimming cost V 3 bases and J 2 bases, with 12 bases left between them. Germline V lookup: CDR1 SGDLS, CDR2 YYNGEE. This CDR3 has 14 amino acids. Combining the CDR3 with reference TRBV9 and TRBJ2-7 gives the whole variable domain DSGVTQTPKHLITATGQRVTLRCSPRSGDLSVYWYQQSLDQGLQFLIQYYNGEERAKGNILERFSAQQFPDLHSELNLSSLELGDSALYFCASSGNVVPYEQYFGPGTRLTVT.

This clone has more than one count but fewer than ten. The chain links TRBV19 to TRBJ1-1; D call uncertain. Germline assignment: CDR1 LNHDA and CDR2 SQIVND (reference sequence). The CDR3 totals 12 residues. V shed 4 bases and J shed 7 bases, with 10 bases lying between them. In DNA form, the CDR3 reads TGTGCCAGTAGTAAACGAGTTGGTGAAGCTTTCTTT. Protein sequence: CASSKRVGEAFF.

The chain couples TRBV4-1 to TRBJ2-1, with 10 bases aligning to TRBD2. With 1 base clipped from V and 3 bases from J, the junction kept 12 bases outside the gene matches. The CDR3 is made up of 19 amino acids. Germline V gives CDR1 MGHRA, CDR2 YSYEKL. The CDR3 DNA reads TGCGCCAGCAGCCAAGCTTTGCTAGCGGGAGACCTAAACTACAATGAGCAGTTCTTC. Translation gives CASSQALLAGDLNYNEQFF.

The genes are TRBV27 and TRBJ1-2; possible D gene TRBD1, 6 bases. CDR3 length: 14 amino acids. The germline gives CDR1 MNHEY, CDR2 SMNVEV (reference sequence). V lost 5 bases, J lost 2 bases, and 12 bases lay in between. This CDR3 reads CASSPQGRNYGYTF. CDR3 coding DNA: TGTGCCAGCAGTCCCCAGGGGCGGAACTATGGCTACACCTTC.